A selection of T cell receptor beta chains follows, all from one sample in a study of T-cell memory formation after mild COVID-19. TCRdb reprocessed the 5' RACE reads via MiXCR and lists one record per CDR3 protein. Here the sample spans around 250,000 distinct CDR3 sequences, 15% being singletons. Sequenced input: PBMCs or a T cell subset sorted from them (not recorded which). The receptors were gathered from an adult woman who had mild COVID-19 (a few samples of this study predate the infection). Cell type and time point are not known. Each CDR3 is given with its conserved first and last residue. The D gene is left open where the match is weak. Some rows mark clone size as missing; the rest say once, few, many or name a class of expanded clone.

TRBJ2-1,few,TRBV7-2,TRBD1,CASSLGQGAFNEQFF,TGTGCCAGCAGCTTGGGACAGGGGGCATTTAATGAGCAGTTCTTC
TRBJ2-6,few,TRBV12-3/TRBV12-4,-,CASSKDRTGANVLTF,TGTGCCAGCAGCAAAGACAGAACGGGGGCCAACGTCCTGACTTTC
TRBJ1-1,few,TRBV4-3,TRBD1,CASSPILTGWDTEAFF,TGCGCCAGCAGCCCCATATTGACAGGGTGGGACACTGAAGCTTTCTTT
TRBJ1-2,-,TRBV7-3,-,CASSLDERSYGYTF,TGTGCCAGCAGCTTAGACGAGCGGAGCTATGGCTACACCTTC
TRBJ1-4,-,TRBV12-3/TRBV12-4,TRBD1,CASSLGGQGSANEKLFF,TGTGCCAGCAGTTTGGGGGGACAGGGGTCTGCTAATGAAAAACTGTTTTTT
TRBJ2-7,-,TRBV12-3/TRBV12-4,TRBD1,CASNNLAGQGTYEQYF,TGTGCCAGCAACAATCTCGCGGGACAGGGTACCTACGAGCAGTACTTC
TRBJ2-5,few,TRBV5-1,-,CASSNGGQQETQYF,TGCGCCAGCAGCAACGGGGGACAGCAAGAGACCCAGTACTTC
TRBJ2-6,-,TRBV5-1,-,CASSLVAGSFSGANVLTF,TGCGCCAGCAGCTTGGTGGCGGGATCCTTCTCTGGGGCCAACGTCCTGACTTTC
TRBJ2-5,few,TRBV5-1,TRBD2,CASSLLAGDQETQYF,TGCGCCAGCAGCTTACTAGCGGGGGATCAAGAGACCCAGTACTTC
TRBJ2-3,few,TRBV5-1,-,CASRPGGPTDTQYF,TGCGCCAGCAGACCCGGGGGCCCCACAGATACGCAGTATTTT
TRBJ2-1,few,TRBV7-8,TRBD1,CASSSYGDSILNEQFF,TGTGCCAGCAGCTCGTATGGGGACAGCATTTTGAATGAGCAGTTCTTC
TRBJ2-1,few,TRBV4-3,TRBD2,CASSQEIPGLRTSYNEQFF,TGCGCCAGCAGCCAAGAAATACCGGGACTACGGACTTCCTACAATGAGCAGTTCTTC
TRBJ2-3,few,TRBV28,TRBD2,CASSSPSGTVDTQYF,TGTGCCAGCAGTTCCCCTAGCGGGACGGTTGATACGCAGTATTTT
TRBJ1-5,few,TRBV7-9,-,CASSLDPDQPQHF,TGTGCCAGCAGCTTAGATCCGGATCAGCCCCAGCATTTT
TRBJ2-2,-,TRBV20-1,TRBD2,CSARGVAGGTGTGELFF,TGCAGTGCTAGAGGTGTAGCGGGGGGGACGGGCACCGGGGAGCTGTTTTTT
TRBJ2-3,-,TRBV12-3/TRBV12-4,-,CASSTNPLGGVEDTQYF,TGTGCCAGCAGCACGAACCCCCTCGGGGGCGTGGAAGATACGCAGTATTTT
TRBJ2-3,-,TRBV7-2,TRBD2,CASSPGLFTDTQYF,TGTGCCAGCAGCCCGGGACTATTCACAGATACGCAGTATTTT
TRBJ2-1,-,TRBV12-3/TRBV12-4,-,CASTPGYEQFF,TGTGCCAGCACCCCCGGCTATGAGCAGTTCTTC
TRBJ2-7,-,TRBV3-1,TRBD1,CASSQAGQVTYEQYF,TGTGCCAGCAGCCAAGCGGGACAGGTCACCTACGAGCAGTACTTC
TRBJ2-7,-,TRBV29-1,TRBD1,CSVEGQASYEQYF,TGCAGCGTTGAGGGACAGGCCTCCTACGAGCAGTACTTC
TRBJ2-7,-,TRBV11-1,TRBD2,CASSLGGSSPYEQYF,TGTGCCAGCAGCTTAGGCGGGAGCTCCCCCTACGAGCAGTACTTC
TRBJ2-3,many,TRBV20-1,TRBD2,CSARDGAAGGTTDTQYF,TGCAGTGCTAGAGATGGGGCGGCGGGAGGGACCACAGATACGCAGTATTTT
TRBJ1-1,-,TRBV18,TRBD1,CASSPTTGMNTEAFF,TGTGCCAGCTCACCTACGACAGGGATGAACACTGAAGCTTTCTTT
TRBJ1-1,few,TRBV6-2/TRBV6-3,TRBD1,CASSPQDRDIPEAFF,TGTGCCAGCAGTCCACAAGACAGGGATATACCTGAAGCTTTCTTT
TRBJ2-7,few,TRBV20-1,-,CSAKGGANEQYF,TGCAGTGCTAAAGGGGGGGCCAACGAGCAGTACTTC
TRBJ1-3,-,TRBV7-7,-,CASSPSDSGNTIYF,TGTGCTAGCAGCCCTTCGGATTCTGGAAACACCATATATTTT
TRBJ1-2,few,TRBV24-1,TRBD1,CATSGVTGSGNYGYTF,TGTGCCACCAGTGGTGTGACAGGGTCAGGGAACTATGGCTACACCTTC
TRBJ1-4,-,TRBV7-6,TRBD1,CASSSRTGDRKLFF,TGTGCCAGCAGCTCCAGGACAGGGGATCGGAAACTGTTTTTT
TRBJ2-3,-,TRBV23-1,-,CASSLAGNPTDTQYF,TGCGCCAGCAGTTTGGCGGGGAATCCCACAGATACGCAGTATTTT
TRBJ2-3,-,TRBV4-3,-,CASSRSGRYTDTQYF,TGCGCCAGCAGCCGCAGTGGGCGGTACACAGATACGCAGTATTTT
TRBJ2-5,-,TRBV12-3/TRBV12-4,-,CASSLAGPTQYF,TGTGCCAGCAGTTTGGCGGGACCGACCCAGTACTTC
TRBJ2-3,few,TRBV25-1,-,CASSGPREDTQYF,TGTGCCAGCAGTGGGCCTAGGGAAGATACGCAGTATTTT
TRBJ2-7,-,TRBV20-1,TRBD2,CSAQRTSGRADEQYF,TGCAGTGCTCAACGGACTAGCGGGAGGGCGGACGAGCAGTACTTC
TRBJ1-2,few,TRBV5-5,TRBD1,CASSFRPGQASYGYTF,TGTGCCAGCAGCTTCAGACCGGGACAGGCGTCCTATGGCTACACCTTC
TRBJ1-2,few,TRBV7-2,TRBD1,CASSSGQGANGYTF,TGTGCCAGCAGCTCGGGACAGGGGGCGAATGGCTACACCTTC
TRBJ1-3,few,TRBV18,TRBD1,CASSPPDRGTFSGNTIYF,TGTGCCAGCTCACCCCCGGACAGGGGAACCTTCTCTGGAAACACCATATATTTT
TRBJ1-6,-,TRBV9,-,CASSVASGNSPLHF,TGTGCCAGCAGCGTCGCCTCCGGGAATTCACCCCTCCACTTT
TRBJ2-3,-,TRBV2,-,CASRQQPGLYTQYF,TGTGCCAGCAGACAACAACCGGGACTCTATACGCAGTATTTT
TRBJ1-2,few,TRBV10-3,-,CAISESDTGDLASRYTF,TGTGCCATCAGTGAGTCGGACACAGGTGACCTGGCATCTCGCTACACCTTC
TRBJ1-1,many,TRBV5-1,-,CASMTGGGMNTEAFF,TGCGCCAGCATGACCGGCGGGGGGATGAACACTGAAGCTTTCTTT
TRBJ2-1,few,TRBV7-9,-,CASLRTGAGNEQFF,TGTGCCAGCCTGCGGACGGGGGCTGGGAATGAGCAGTTCTTC
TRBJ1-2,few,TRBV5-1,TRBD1,CASSSNRGGTYGYTF,TGCGCCAGCAGCTCAAACAGGGGAGGTACCTATGGCTACACCTTC
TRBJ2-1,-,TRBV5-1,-,CASRGRQVNNEQFF,TGCGCCAGCAGAGGACGACAGGTAAACAATGAGCAGTTCTTC
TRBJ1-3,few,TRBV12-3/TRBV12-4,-,CASSSPLAGNTIYF,TGTGCCAGCAGTTCCCCCCTAGCGGGAAACACCATATATTTT
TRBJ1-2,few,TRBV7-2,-,CASSSLGGPTIRGYTF,TGTGCCAGCAGCTCACTAGGGGGACCCACTATCCGTGGCTACACCTTC
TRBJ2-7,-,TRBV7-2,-,CASSLRQAGNEQYF,TGTGCCAGCAGCTTAAGGCAGGCGGGCAACGAGCAGTACTTC
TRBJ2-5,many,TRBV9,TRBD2,CASSPIAGGETQYF,TGTGCCAGCAGCCCCATAGCGGGGGGGGAGACCCAGTACTTC
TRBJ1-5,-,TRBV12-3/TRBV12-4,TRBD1,CASSGDRDSNQPQHF,TGTGCCAGCAGTGGGGACAGGGACAGCAATCAGCCCCAGCATTTT
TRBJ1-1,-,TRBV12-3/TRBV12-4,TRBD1,CASSGQGAWSTEAFF,TGTGCCAGCAGCGGACAGGGGGCCTGGAGCACTGAAGCTTTCTTT
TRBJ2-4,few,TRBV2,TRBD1,CASSRIGQVIHKNIQYF,TGTGCCAGCAGTCGAATCGGACAGGTCATCCACAAAAACATTCAGTACTTC
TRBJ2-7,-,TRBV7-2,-,CASSNGASYEQYF,TGTGCCAGCAGCAACGGTGCCTCCTACGAGCAGTACTTC
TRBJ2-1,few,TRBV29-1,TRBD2,CSESGRAYDEQFF,TGCAGCGAGAGCGGGAGGGCCTACGATGAGCAGTTCTTC
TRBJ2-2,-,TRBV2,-,CASSDRGSTGELFF,TGTGCCAGCAGTGATAGAGGGAGCACCGGGGAGCTGTTTTTT
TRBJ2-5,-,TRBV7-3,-,CASSLTWQETQYF,TGTGCCAGCAGCTTAACGTGGCAAGAGACCCAGTACTTC
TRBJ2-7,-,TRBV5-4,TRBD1,CASSQGQLYEQYF,TGTGCCAGCAGCCAGGGACAGCTCTACGAGCAGTACTTC
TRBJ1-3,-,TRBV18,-,CASSPRWSKRGNTIYF,TGTGCCAGCTCACCAAGATGGTCAAAACGGGGAAACACCATATATTTT
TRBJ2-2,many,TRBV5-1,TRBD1,CASRQGGSNTGELFF,TGCGCCAGCAGACAGGGGGGTTCGAACACCGGGGAGCTGTTTTTT
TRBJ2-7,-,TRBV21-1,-,CARLGDPYEQYF,TGTGCCAGATTAGGGGACCCATACGAGCAGTACTTC
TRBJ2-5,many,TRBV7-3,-,CASSLVPGVGGTQYF,TGTGCCAGCAGCTTAGTTCCGGGAGTAGGCGGGACCCAGTACTTC